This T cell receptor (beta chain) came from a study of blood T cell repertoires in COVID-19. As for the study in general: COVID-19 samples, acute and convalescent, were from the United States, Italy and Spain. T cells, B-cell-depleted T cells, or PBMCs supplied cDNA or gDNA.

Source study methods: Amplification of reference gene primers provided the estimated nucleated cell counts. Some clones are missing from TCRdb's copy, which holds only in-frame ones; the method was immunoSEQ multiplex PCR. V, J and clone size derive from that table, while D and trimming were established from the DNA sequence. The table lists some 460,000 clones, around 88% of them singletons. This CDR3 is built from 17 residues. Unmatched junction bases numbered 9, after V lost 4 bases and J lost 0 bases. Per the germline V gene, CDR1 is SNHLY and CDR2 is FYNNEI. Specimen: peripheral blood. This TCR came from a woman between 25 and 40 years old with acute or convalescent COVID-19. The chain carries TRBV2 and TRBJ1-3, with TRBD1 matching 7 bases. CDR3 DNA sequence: TGTGCCAGCAGTGCGTCCGCAGGGGGATTCTCTGGAAACACCATATATTTT. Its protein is CASSASAGGFSGNTIYF.